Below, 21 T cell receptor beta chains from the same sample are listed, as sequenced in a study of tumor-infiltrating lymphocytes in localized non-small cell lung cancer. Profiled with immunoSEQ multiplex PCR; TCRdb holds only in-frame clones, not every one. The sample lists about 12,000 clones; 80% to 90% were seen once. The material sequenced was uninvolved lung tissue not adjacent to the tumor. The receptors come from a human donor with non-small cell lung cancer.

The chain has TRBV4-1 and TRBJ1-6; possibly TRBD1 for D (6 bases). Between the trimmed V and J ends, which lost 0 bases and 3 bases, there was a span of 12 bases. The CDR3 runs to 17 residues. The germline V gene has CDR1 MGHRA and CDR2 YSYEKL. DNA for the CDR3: TGCGCCAGCAGCCAAGAAGGCAGGGGAGACTATAATTCACCCCTCCACTTT. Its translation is CASSQEGRGDYNSPLHF.

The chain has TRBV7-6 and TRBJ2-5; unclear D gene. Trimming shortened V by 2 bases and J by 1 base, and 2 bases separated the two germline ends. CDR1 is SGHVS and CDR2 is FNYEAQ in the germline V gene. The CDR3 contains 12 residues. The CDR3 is CASSLTQETQYF. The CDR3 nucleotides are TGTGCCAGCAGCTTAACCCAAGAGACCCAGTACTTC.

CDR3 sequence reads: CASSPDRERSEQYF. The CDR3 coding sequence is TGCGCCAGCAGCCCGGACAGGGAAAGGAGCGAGCAGTACTTC. V and J are TRBV5-1 and TRBJ2-7; 8 bases match TRBD1. Germline-derived CDR1 and CDR2 are SGHRS and YFSETQ. CDR3 size: 14 residues. V lost 4 bases to trimming and J lost 6 bases; unmatched junction nucleotides: 9. Drawing the rest from reference TRBV5-1 and TRBJ2-7, the complete variable domain is KAGVTQTPRYLIKTRGQQVTLSCSPISGHRSVSWYQQTPGQGLQFLFEYFSETQRNKGNFPGRFSGRQFSNSRSEMNVSTLELGDSALYLCASSPDRERSEQYFGPGTRLTVT.

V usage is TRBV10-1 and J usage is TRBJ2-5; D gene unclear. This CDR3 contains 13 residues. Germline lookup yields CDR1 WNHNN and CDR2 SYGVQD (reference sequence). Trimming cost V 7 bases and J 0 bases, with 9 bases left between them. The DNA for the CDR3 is TGCGCCAGCACCCTGGGAAACCAAGAGACCCAGTACTTC. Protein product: CASTLGNQETQYF.

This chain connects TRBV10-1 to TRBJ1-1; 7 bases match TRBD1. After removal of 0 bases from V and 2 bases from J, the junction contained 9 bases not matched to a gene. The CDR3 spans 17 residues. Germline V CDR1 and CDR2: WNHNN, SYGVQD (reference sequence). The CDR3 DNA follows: TGCGCCAGCAGTGAGTCTAAGGGACAGACTACCAACACTGAAGCTTTCTTT. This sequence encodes CASSESKGQTTNTEAFF.

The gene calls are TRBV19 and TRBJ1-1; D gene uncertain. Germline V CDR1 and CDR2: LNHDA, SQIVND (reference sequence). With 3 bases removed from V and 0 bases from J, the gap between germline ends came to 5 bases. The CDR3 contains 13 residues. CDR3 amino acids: CASSMLVNTEAFF. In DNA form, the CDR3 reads TGTGCCAGTAGTATGTTGGTGAACACTGAAGCTTTCTTT.

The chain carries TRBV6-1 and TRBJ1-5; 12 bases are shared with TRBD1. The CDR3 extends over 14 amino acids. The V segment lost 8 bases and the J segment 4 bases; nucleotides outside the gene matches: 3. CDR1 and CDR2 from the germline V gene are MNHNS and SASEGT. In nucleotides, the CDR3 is TGTGCCAGCGGGGGACAGGGGGCAAATCAGCCCCAGCATTTT. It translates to CASGGQGANQPQHF.

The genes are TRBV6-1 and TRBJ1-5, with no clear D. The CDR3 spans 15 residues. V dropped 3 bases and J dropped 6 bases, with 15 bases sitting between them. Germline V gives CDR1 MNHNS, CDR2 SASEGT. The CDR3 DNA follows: TGTGCCAGCAGTGATATAGATCTAGGTGCTCAGCCCCAGCATTTT. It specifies CASSDIDLGAQPQHF.

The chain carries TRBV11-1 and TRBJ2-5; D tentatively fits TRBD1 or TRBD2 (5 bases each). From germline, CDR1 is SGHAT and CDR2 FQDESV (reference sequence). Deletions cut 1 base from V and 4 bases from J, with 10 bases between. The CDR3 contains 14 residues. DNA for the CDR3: TGTGCCAGCAGCTTAGTGGGGGTCGGAGAGACCCAGTACTTC. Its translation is CASSLVGVGETQYF.

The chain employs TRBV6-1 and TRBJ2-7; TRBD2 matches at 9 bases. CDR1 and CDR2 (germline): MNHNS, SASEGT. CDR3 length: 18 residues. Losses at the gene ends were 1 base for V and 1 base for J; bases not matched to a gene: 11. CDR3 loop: CASSEGPMGAGGSYEQYF. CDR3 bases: TGTGCCAGCAGTGAAGGCCCGATGGGAGCGGGGGGTTCCTACGAGCAGTACTTC.

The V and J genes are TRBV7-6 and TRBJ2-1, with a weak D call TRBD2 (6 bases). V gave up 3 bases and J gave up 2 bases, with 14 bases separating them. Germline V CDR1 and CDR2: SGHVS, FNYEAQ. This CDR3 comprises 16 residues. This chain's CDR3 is CASSFVAAGTYNEQFF. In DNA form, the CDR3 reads TGTGCCAGCAGCTTCGTAGCGGCCGGGACCTACAATGAGCAGTTCTTC. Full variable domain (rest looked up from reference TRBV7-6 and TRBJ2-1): GAGVSQSPRYKVTKRGQDVALRCDPISGHVSLYWYRQALGQGPEFLTYFNYEAQQDKSGLPNDRFSAERPEGSISTLTIQRTEQRDSAMYRCASSFVAAGTYNEQFFGPGTRLTVL.

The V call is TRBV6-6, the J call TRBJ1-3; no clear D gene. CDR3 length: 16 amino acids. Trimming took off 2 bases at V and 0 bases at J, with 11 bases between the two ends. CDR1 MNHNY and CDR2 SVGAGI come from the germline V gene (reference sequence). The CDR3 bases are TGTGCCAGCAGTTACGAGCCGGTGGGCTCTGGAAACACCATATATTTT. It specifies CASSYEPVGSGNTIYF.

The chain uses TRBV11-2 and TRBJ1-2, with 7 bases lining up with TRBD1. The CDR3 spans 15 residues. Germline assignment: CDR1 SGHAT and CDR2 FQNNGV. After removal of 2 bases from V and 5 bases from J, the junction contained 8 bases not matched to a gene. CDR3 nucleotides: TGTGCCAGCAGCTTAAGTACAGGGGAAGGGTATGGCTACACCTTC. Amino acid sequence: CASSLSTGEGYGYTF.

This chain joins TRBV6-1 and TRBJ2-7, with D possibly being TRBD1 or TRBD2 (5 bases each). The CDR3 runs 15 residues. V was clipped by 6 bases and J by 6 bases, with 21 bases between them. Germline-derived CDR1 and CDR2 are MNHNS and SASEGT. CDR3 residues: CASREHPGPRREQYF. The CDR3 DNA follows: TGTGCCAGCAGAGAACATCCGGGACCGCGTCGCGAGCAGTACTTC.

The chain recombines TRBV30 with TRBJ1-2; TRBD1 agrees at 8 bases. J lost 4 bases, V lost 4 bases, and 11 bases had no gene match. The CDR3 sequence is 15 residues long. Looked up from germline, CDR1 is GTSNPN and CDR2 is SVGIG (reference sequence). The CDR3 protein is CAWIIAGGPLYGYTF. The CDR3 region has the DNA TGTGCCTGGATCATCGCAGGGGGCCCACTCTATGGCTACACCTTC.

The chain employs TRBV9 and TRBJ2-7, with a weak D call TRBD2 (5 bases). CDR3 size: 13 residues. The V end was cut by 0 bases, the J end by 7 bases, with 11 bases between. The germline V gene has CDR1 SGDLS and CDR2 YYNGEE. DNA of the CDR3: TGTGCCAGCAGCGTAGTGGACGGGATTGAGCAGTACTTC. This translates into CASSVVDGIEQYF.

CDR3 nucleotide sequence: TGTGCCAGCAGTTTTCCCCTAGAAGGAGTGAACACTGAAGCTTTCTTT. This encodes CASSFPLEGVNTEAFF. The V call is TRBV28, the J call TRBJ1-1; D call uncertain. CDR3 size: 16 residues. V lost 3 bases to trimming and J lost 0 bases, with 14 bases between them. Germline V gene data show CDR1 as MDHEN and CDR2 as SYDVKM.

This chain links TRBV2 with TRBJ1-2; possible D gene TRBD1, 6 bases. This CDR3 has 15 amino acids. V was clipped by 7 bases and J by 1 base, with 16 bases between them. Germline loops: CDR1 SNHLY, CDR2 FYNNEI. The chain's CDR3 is CASTIDDRNNYGYTF. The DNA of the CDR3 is TGTGCCAGCACAATCGACGACAGGAATAACTATGGCTACACCTTC. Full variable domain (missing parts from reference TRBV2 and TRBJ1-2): EPEVTQTPSHQVTQMGQEVILRCVPISNHLYFYWYRQILGQKVEFLVSFYNNEISEKSEIFDDQFSVERPDGSNFTLKIRSTKLEDSAMYFCASTIDDRNNYGYTFGSGTRLTVV.

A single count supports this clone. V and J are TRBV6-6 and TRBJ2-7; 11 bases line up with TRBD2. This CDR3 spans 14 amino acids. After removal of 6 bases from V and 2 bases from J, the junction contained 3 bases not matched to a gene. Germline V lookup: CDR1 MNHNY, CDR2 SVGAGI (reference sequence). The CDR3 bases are TGTGCCAGCAGCGCTAGCGGGGGGACCTACGAGCAGTACTTC. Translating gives CASSASGGTYEQYF.

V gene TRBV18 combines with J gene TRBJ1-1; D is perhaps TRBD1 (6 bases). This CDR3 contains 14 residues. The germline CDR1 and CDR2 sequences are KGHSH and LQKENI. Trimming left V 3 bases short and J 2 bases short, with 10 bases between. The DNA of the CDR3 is TGTGCCAGCTCACCCCAGGGGATCAACACTGAAGCTTTCTTT. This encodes CASSPQGINTEAFF. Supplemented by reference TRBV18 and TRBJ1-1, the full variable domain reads NAGVMQNPRHLVRRRGQEARLRCSPMKGHSHVYWYRQLPEEGLKFMVYLQKENIIDESGMPKERFSAEFPKEGPSILRIQQVVRGDSAAYFCASSPQGINTEAFFGQGTRLTVV.

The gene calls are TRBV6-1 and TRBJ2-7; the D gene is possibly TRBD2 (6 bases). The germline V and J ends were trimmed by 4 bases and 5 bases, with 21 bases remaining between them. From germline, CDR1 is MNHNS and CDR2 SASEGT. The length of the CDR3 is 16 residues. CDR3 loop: CASSGPGKAGRDEQYF. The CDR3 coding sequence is TGTGCCAGCAGTGGACCGGGGAAGGCGGGGCGCGACGAGCAGTACTTC.